One and the same sample provided the 14 T cell receptor beta chains below, sequenced in a study of blood T cell repertoires in COVID-19. Clones were read by immunoSEQ multiplex PCR, and TCRdb kept only the in-frame ones, dropping some. The table shows tens of thousands of clones, with about 91% occurring only once. Sequencing used peripheral blood. The source is a woman at least 80 years old with active or convalescent COVID-19.

This chain joins TRBV9 and TRBJ2-7; D might be TRBD2 (5 bases). There are 16 residues in the CDR3. CDR1 is SGDLS, CDR2 YYNGEE, per germline. V dropped 0 bases and J dropped 2 bases, with 15 bases sitting between them. The DNA of the CDR3 is TGTGCCAGCAGCGTAGCTCTTGGTAGCGCGGCCTACGAGCAGTACTTC. Translated, it gives CASSVALGSAAYEQYF. The entire variable domain, with the rest obtained from reference TRBV9 and TRBJ2-7, is as follows: DSGVTQTPKHLITATGQRVTLRCSPRSGDLSVYWYQQSLDQGLQFLIQYYNGEERAKGNILERFSAQQFPDLHSELNLSSLELGDSALYFCASSVALGSAAYEQYFGPGTRLTVT.

J is TRBJ1-6 and V is TRBV7-9; D is ambiguous. The CDR3 is made up of 15 amino acids. Germline V gene data show CDR1 as SEHNR and CDR2 as FQNEAQ (reference sequence). The germline V and J ends were trimmed by 5 bases and 7 bases, with 15 bases remaining between them. CDR3: CASSPATDENSPLHF. As DNA, the CDR3 is TGTGCCAGCAGCCCCGCCACAGACGAGAATTCACCCCTCCACTTT.

The chain uses TRBV9 and TRBJ2-5; 11 positions agree with TRBD2. V was clipped by 3 bases and J by 1 base; unmatched bases: 5. There are 16 residues in the CDR3. Per germline, CDR1 SGDLS and CDR2 YYNGEE. The CDR3 here is CASSASSGGPQETQYF. The CDR3 DNA follows: TGTGCCAGCAGCGCCTCTAGCGGGGGGCCCCAAGAGACCCAGTACTTC.

The rearrangement links TRBV6-5 to TRBJ1-2; the match to TRBD1 covers 9 bases. The ends lost 2 bases at V and 7 bases at J; junction bases unmatched: 2. This CDR3 has 13 amino acids. Germline-derived CDR1 and CDR2 are MNHEY and SVGAGI. In DNA form, the CDR3 reads TGTGCCAGCAGTTACAGGGGACAGGGTGGCTACACCTTC. Protein sequence: CASSYRGQGGYTF.

As DNA, the CDR3 is TGCGCCAGCAGCCCGACAGGGGTGGGTAATTCACCCCTCCACTTT. Encoded protein: CASSPTGVGNSPLHF. This chain connects TRBV4-3 to TRBJ1-6; the match to TRBD1 covers 8 bases. The CDR3 runs to 15 residues. Germline-derived CDR1 and CDR2 are LGHNA and YSLEER. With V trimmed by 4 bases and J by 6 bases, 5 bases remained unmatched.

The chain is built from TRBV24-1 and TRBJ1-4; D gene ambiguous. Trimming cost V 12 bases and J 4 bases, with 14 bases left between them. Germline lookup yields CDR1 KGHDR and CDR2 SFDVKD. The CDR3 is 13 amino acids. DNA of the CDR3: TGTGCCCCGATCCCAGTATGTAATGAAAAACTGTTTTTT. As protein: CAPIPVCNEKLFF.

The chain is built from TRBV6-5 and TRBJ1-2; 7 nucleotides match TRBD1. Germline values: CDR1 MNHEY, CDR2 SVGAGI. This CDR3 contains 13 residues. V dropped 5 bases and J dropped 8; count of bases not matched to a gene: 8. For the CDR3, the DNA is TGTGCCAGCAGTCCTCTACAGGGGTTCGGCTACACCTTC. As protein: CASSPLQGFGYTF.

The chain is built from TRBV7-2 and TRBJ2-7, with D uncertain. Trimming took off 5 bases at V and 2 bases at J, with 4 bases between the two ends. The germline CDR1 and CDR2 sequences are SGHTA and FQGNSA. The CDR3 runs to 11 residues. CDR3 region: CASSLPYEQYF. DNA of the CDR3: TGTGCCAGCAGCCTACCCTACGAGCAGTACTTC.

A note on this clone: One junction end disagrees with the germline gene, perhaps due to a read error. This chain uses TRBV7-7 with TRBJ2-5, with a tentative D call TRBD1 (5 bases). Germline V lookup: CDR1 SSHAT, CDR2 FNYEAQ (reference sequence). The CDR3 has 13 amino acids. The CDR3 DNA follows: TGTGCTAGCAGCTTCGGACAACAAGAGACCCAGTACTTC. Residues: CASSFGQQETQYF.

The chain couples TRBV3-1 (or the pseudogene TRBV3-2) to TRBJ1-2; 8 nucleotides line up with TRBD1. The V and J ends lost 0 bases and 4 bases, in that order; junction bases with no gene match: 4. The CDR3 runs to 15 residues. Germline CDR1 and CDR2: LGHDT and YNNKEL (reference sequence). DNA for the CDR3: TGTGCCAGCAGCCAAGATGCGACAGGGGCCTATGGCTACACCTTC. It encodes CASSQDATGAYGYTF.

The chain joins TRBV11-2 to TRBJ1-1; the D gene is possibly TRBD1 (6 bases). V was pared by 5 bases and J by 0 bases, with 13 bases between. The V gene's germline CDR1 is SGHAT and CDR2 FQNNGV. The CDR3 length is 15 residues. This chain's CDR3 is CASSDFQGMNTEAFF. CDR3 DNA: TGTGCCAGCAGCGACTTTCAGGGGATGAACACTGAAGCTTTCTTT.

V is TRBV5-1 and J is TRBJ1-1, with D maybe TRBD1 (5 bases). From germline, CDR1 is SGHRS and CDR2 YFSETQ. This CDR3 region has 15 residues. V lost 4 bases, J lost 4 bases, and 17 bases lay in between. CDR3 sequence: CASSLRRGASTEAFF. The CDR3 bases are TGCGCCAGCAGCCTCCGTAGGGGCGCTTCCACTGAAGCTTTCTTT. The variable domain in full, with the rest retrieved from reference TRBV5-1 and TRBJ1-1, is KAGVTQTPRYLIKTRGQQVTLSCSPISGHRSVSWYQQTPGQGLQFLFEYFSETQRNKGNFPGRFSGRQFSNSRSEMNVSTLELGDSALYLCASSLRRGASTEAFFGQGTRLTVV.

This rearrangement joins TRBV3-1 (or the pseudogene TRBV3-2) to TRBJ1-1; possibly TRBD1 for D (6 bases). V was cut by 3 bases and J by 0 bases, with 17 bases left in between. This CDR3 region has 17 residues. Germline V CDR1 and CDR2: LGHDT, YNNKEL (reference sequence). The CDR3 region has the DNA TGTGCCAGCAGCCAGATTAAGGACAGACCCATGAACACTGAAGCTTTCTTT. It yields the protein CASSQIKDRPMNTEAFF.

The gene calls are TRBV4-3 and TRBJ2-1; weak D call: TRBD2 (5 bases). Germline V gene sequence: CDR1 LGHNA, CDR2 YSLEER. Between the trimmed V and J ends, which lost 3 bases and 7 bases, there was a span of 7 bases. This CDR3 contains 12 residues. The CDR3 sequence: CASSQSGNEQFF. CDR3 DNA sequence: TGCGCCAGCAGCCAGAGCGGAAATGAGCAGTTCTTC.